Following are 29 T cell receptor beta chains from one sample sequenced in a study of beta chain features in type 1 diabetes. Of the isolated RNA, all was reverse transcribed, and so the sequenced material was expressed TCRB transcripts. The repertoire was sequenced with immunoSEQ multiplex PCR; TCRdb's copy has only in-frame clones and lacks some. Of roughly 380,000 clones listed, roughly a fifth are singletons. The sequenced sample was naive CD4+ T cells from blood. Receptor source: a woman in her late teens or twenties in good health.

The gene calls are TRBV9 and TRBJ2-5; TRBD2 matches at 10 bases. J was trimmed by 2 bases and V by 0 bases; bases with no gene match: 4. This CDR3 has 16 residues. Germline CDR1 and CDR2: SGDLS and YYNGEE. The DNA for the CDR3 is TGTGCCAGCAGCGTAGCTTCACTAGCGGGACAAGAGACCCAGTACTTC. Translated: CASSVASLAGQETQYF.

This clone was detected only a few times. J is TRBJ2-5 and V is TRBV5-4, with a weak D call TRBD1 (6 bases). Germline V gene sequence: CDR1 SGHNT, CDR2 YYREEE (reference sequence). This CDR3 has 15 amino acids. V shed 4 bases and J shed 1 base, with 14 bases lying between them. The DNA of the CDR3 is TGTGCCAGCAGCCGGGACACTTTTTCCCAAGAGACCCAGTACTTC. The encoded protein is CASSRDTFSQETQYF.

This clone was counted between two and nine times. J is TRBJ2-3 and V is TRBV5-4; perhaps TRBD2 as D (6 bases). V gave up 1 base and J gave up 2 bases, with 11 bases separating them. Germline loops: CDR1 SGHNT, CDR2 YYREEE (reference sequence). CDR3 size: 15 residues. CDR3 coding DNA: TGTGCCAGCAGCTTGTCCCTAGCGTACACAGATACGCAGTATTTT. It encodes CASSLSLAYTDTQYF.

The chain couples TRBV6-1 to TRBJ2-6; tentatively, D is TRBD1 (5 bases). CDR3 length: 15 residues. V gave up 6 bases and J gave up 0 bases, with 9 bases separating them. The germline V gene encodes CDR1 MNHNS and CDR2 SASEGT. CDR3 amino acids: CASRKQVSGANVLTF. The CDR3 DNA follows: TGTGCCAGCAGGAAACAGGTCTCTGGGGCCAACGTCCTGACTTTC.

This clone was counted between two and nine times. CDR3 protein: CASSLGRDEQYF. CDR3 nucleotide sequence: TGCGCCAGCAGCTTGGGTCGCGACGAGCAGTACTTC. The rearrangement links TRBV5-1 to TRBJ2-7; D is unresolved. The length of the CDR3 is 12 residues. Germline V gives CDR1 SGHRS, CDR2 YFSETQ. V dropped 0 bases and J dropped 5 bases, with 6 bases sitting between them.

The CDR3 here is CSVEDRLGGDTEAFF. As DNA, the CDR3 is TGCAGCGTGGAGGACAGGTTAGGCGGGGACACTGAAGCTTTCTTT. The gene calls are TRBV29-1 and TRBJ1-1; 7 nucleotides align to TRBD1. The germline V gene has CDR1 SQVTM and CDR2 ANQGSEA. This CDR3 has 15 residues. V shed 6 bases, J shed 3 bases, and the junction held 13 bases outside the gene matches.

The chain combines TRBV4-3 with TRBJ2-3, with a possible D match to TRBD2 (6 bases). The CDR3 runs to 18 residues. Trimming took off 1 base at V and 1 base at J, with 18 bases between the two ends. The germline gives CDR1 LGHNA, CDR2 YSLEER. The CDR3 nucleotides are TGCGCCAGCAGCCAAGGGGGAGGCCCCAGGGCCCGCACAGATACGCAGTATTTT. Translation gives CASSQGGGPRARTDTQYF.

V and J are TRBV2 and TRBJ2-3; possible D gene TRBD2, 5 bases. Trimming left V 1 base short and J 6 bases short, with 8 bases between. The CDR3 spans 13 residues. CDR1 is SNHLY, CDR2 FYNNEI, per germline. CDR3 nucleotide sequence: TGTGCCAGCAGTGAAGAGGACTCGGATACGCAGTATTTT. Protein product: CASSEEDSDTQYF.

V is TRBV30 and J is TRBJ1-5, with D uncertain. There are 16 residues in the CDR3. Germline V gene data show CDR1 as GTSNPN and CDR2 as SVGIG (reference sequence). Trimming left V 4 bases short and J 0 bases short, with 16 bases between. In DNA form, the CDR3 reads TGTGCCTGGACCCCCTCGAGCCTTAATAGCAATCAGCCCCAGCATTTT. Protein: CAWTPSSLNSNQPQHF.

This clone was counted between two and nine times. This chain connects TRBV4-2 to TRBJ2-5; 15 nucleotides agree with TRBD2. Trimming removed 4 bases from V and 1 base from J; junction bases left unmatched: 4. The germline CDR1 and CDR2 sequences are LGHNA and YNFKEQ. This CDR3 is 17 amino acids long. The CDR3 is CASSPGTSGGPQETQYF. CDR3 coding DNA: TGTGCCAGCAGCCCGGGGACTAGCGGGGGGCCCCAAGAGACCCAGTACTTC.

This clone occurred a few times. V gene TRBV30 combines with J gene TRBJ2-4; 10 nucleotides agree with TRBD2. With 1 base clipped from V and 0 bases from J, the junction kept 15 bases outside the gene matches. Germline V gives CDR1 GTSNPN, CDR2 SVGIG (reference sequence). This CDR3 has 20 residues. CDR3: CAWSGPPKREGLVAKNIQYF. The CDR3 nucleotides are TGTGCCTGGAGTGGTCCCCCCAAGCGGGAGGGACTAGTAGCCAAAAACATTCAGTACTTC.

This clone showed up just a few times. This sequence joins TRBV6-5 and TRBJ1-2; weak D call: TRBD1 (6 bases). Germline V gene data show CDR1 as MNHEY and CDR2 as SVGAGI. Trimming cost V 4 bases and J 4 bases, with 7 bases left between them. This CDR3 is built from 12 residues. Written as DNA, the CDR3 is TGTGCCAGCAGTTCACAGGGCTATGGCTACACCTTC. Its translation: CASSSQGYGYTF.

V gene TRBV7-9 combines with J gene TRBJ1-4, with D maybe TRBD1 (6 bases). Germline lookup yields CDR1 SEHNR and CDR2 FQNEAQ (reference sequence). V was clipped by 0 bases and J by 8 bases, with 19 bases between them. The CDR3 has 17 residues. The CDR3 protein is CASSLARNRVRGEKLFF. The CDR3 DNA is TGTGCCAGCAGCTTAGCGCGTAACAGGGTCCGAGGGGAAAAACTGTTTTTT.

This clone was observed a few times. The genes are TRBV6-1 and TRBJ2-1; tentatively, D is TRBD1 (6 bases). This CDR3 has 14 amino acids. Between the trimmed V and J ends, which lost 7 bases and 2 bases, there was a span of 12 bases. CDR1 MNHNS and CDR2 SASEGT come from the germline V gene. CDR3 residues: CASKGPGAYNEQFF. The DNA for the CDR3 is TGTGCCAGCAAAGGTCCAGGGGCCTACAATGAGCAGTTCTTC.

This clone was detected only a few times. V is TRBV10-3 and J is TRBJ1-2; no clear D. The germline V and J ends were trimmed by 11 bases and 7 bases, with 23 bases remaining between them. The length of the CDR3 is 14 residues. Germline V gene sequence: CDR1 ENHRY, CDR2 SYGVKD. The CDR3 coding sequence is TGTGCCGTAAGCTCGGGGAGGGCATTAAGTGGCTACACCTTC. Protein: CAVSSGRALSGYTF.

The V gene is TRBV10-3, the J gene TRBJ2-6; D may be TRBD2 (7 bases). The CDR3 has 20 amino acids. Germline lookup yields CDR1 ENHRY and CDR2 SYGVKD. The V and J ends lost 4 bases and 4 bases respectively, with 26 bases between them. This CDR3 reads CAISGPEARGAGTGANVLTF. The CDR3 region has the DNA TGTGCCATCAGTGGACCCGAGGCTCGAGGAGCGGGGACAGGGGCCAACGTCCTGACTTTC.

The rearrangement uses TRBV6-1 and TRBJ2-3; D is uncertain. CDR3 length: 13 residues. The germline V gene has CDR1 MNHNS and CDR2 SASEGT. The V and J ends lost 7 bases and 0 bases respectively, with 8 bases between them. The CDR3 DNA is TGTGCCAGCAATTCGGTCAGCACAGATACGCAGTATTTT. Its translation is CASNSVSTDTQYF.

V and J are TRBV30 and TRBJ2-7, with unresolved D. The germline V and J ends were trimmed by 2 bases and 7 bases, with 9 bases remaining between them. Germline values: CDR1 GTSNPN, CDR2 SVGIG (reference sequence). The CDR3 runs to 11 residues. The CDR3 region has the DNA TGTGCCTGGAGTTCCCAGGATGAGCAGTACTTC. As protein: CAWSSQDEQYF.

This clone has just a few counts. The V and J genes are TRBV18 and TRBJ2-1; 11 bases align to TRBD1. The junction had 7 bases not matched to a gene; V was cut back by 6 bases and J by 6 bases. CDR3 length: 15 amino acids. Looked up from germline, CDR1 is KGHSH and CDR2 is LQKENI. CDR3 protein: CASSDGQGAGNEQFF. CDR3 DNA sequence: TGTGCCAGCTCTGATGGACAGGGGGCTGGCAATGAGCAGTTCTTC. The full variable domain, rest sourced from reference TRBV18 and TRBJ2-1, is NAGVMQNPRHLVRRRGQEARLRCSPMKGHSHVYWYRQLPEEGLKFMVYLQKENIIDESGMPKERFSAEFPKEGPSILRIQQVVRGDSAAYFCASSDGQGAGNEQFFGPGTRLTVL.

This clone was seen a few times. V gene TRBV19 combines with J gene TRBJ1-1; D unresolved. Germline values: CDR1 LNHDA, CDR2 SQIVND (reference sequence). V lost 4 bases to trimming and J lost 4 bases, with 13 bases between them. The CDR3 loop spans 14 amino acids. This CDR3 reads CASSKEGRITEAFF. CDR3 bases: TGTGCCAGTAGTAAGGAGGGAAGGATCACTGAAGCTTTCTTT.

In its sample, this clone was seen a few times. The rearrangement links TRBV15 to TRBJ2-7, with 10 bases aligning to TRBD1. The CDR3 contains 16 residues. Trimming took 1 base from V and 6 from J; bases not matched to a gene: 9. Germline assignment: CDR1 LNHNV and CDR2 YYDKDF (reference sequence). CDR3 amino acids: CATSRGSGTGEREQYF. In nucleotides, the CDR3 is TGTGCCACCAGCAGAGGGTCCGGGACAGGGGAACGCGAGCAGTACTTC.

The chain is built from TRBV2 and TRBJ2-3; 7 bases line up with TRBD1. The CDR3 has 12 amino acids. From germline, CDR1 is SNHLY and CDR2 FYNNEI. V trimming: 6 bases; J trimming: 3 bases; junction bases outside the gene matches: 0. The CDR3 loop reads CASRQGTDTQYF. The CDR3 bases are TGTGCCAGCAGACAGGGGACAGATACGCAGTATTTT. The full variable domain, its missing parts supplied by reference TRBV2 and TRBJ2-3, is EPEVTQTPSHQVTQMGQEVILRCVPISNHLYFYWYRQILGQKVEFLVSFYNNEISEKSEIFDDQFSVERPDGSNFTLKIRSTKLEDSAMYFCASRQGTDTQYFGPGTRLTVL.

This clone turned up a few times. The chain employs TRBV4-2 and TRBJ2-3; 15 nucleotides agree with TRBD2. CDR1 LGHNA and CDR2 YNFKEQ come from the germline V gene. This CDR3 is built from 18 residues. The V segment lost 3 bases and the J segment 2 bases; nucleotides outside the gene matches: 6. The chain's CDR3 is CASSQGTSGGLLTDTQYF. The CDR3 region has the DNA TGTGCCAGCAGCCAGGGGACTAGCGGGGGGCTGCTCACAGATACGCAGTATTTT.

This clone showed up just a few times. The chain combines TRBV2 with TRBJ2-1; D is uncertain. The V gene's germline CDR1 is SNHLY and CDR2 FYNNEI. The V and J ends lost 11 bases and 0 bases respectively, with 11 bases between them. The CDR3 length is 13 residues. The CDR3 nucleotides read TGTGCCCCTCAAAGGAGCTCCTACAATGAGCAGTTCTTC. Translated: CAPQRSSYNEQFF.

J is TRBJ1-1 and V is TRBV5-1; D unclear. The CDR3 consists of 13 residues. Trimming took 7 bases from V and 0 from J, leaving 10 bases between them. In germline, CDR1 is SGHRS, CDR2 YFSETQ. The chain's CDR3 is CASRDTMNTEAFF. DNA of the CDR3: TGCGCCAGCCGGGATACGATGAACACTGAAGCTTTCTTT.

This clone has just a few counts. V usage is TRBV30 and J usage is TRBJ1-4; D uncertain. V was clipped by 5 bases and J by 7 bases, with 8 bases between them. CDR3 length: 11 amino acids. From germline, CDR1 is GTSNPN and CDR2 SVGIG (reference sequence). DNA for the CDR3: TGTGCCTGGCAGTCTGGTGAAAAACTGTTTTTT. Amino acid sequence: CAWQSGEKLFF.

The chain employs TRBV19 and TRBJ1-1; 9 positions match TRBD1. Germline values: CDR1 LNHDA, CDR2 SQIVND (reference sequence). With V trimmed by 6 bases and J by 2 bases, 7 bases remained unmatched. The CDR3 is made up of 15 amino acids. The CDR3 region is CASSPGQGYNTEAFF. The DNA of the CDR3 is TGTGCCAGTAGCCCGGGACAGGGCTATAACACTGAAGCTTTCTTT.

The rearrangement uses TRBV2 and TRBJ2-5; D is possibly TRBD1 (6 bases). Germline loops: CDR1 SNHLY, CDR2 FYNNEI. This CDR3 comprises 12 residues. Trimming cost V 7 bases and J 5 bases, with 11 bases left between them. In DNA form, the CDR3 reads TGTGCCAGCATGCAGGGGTGGGAGACCCAGTACTTC. Its protein is CASMQGWETQYF.

This clone was counted between two and nine times. J is TRBJ2-3 and V is TRBV7-2; maybe TRBD2 (7 bases). The CDR3 length is 15 residues. V was pared by 4 bases and J by 3 bases, with 14 bases between. Germline CDR1 is SGHTA and CDR2 is FQGNSA. The CDR3 region has the DNA TGTGCCAGCAGCTGGGGGGGCGGGAGTACAGATACGCAGTATTTT. This sequence encodes CASSWGGGSTDTQYF. The full variable domain, in which reference TRBV7-2 and TRBJ2-3 provide the parts outside the CDR3, is GAGVSQSPSNKVTEKGKDVELRCDPISGHTALYWYRQSLGQGLEFLIYFQGNSAPDKSGLPSDRFSAERTGGSVSTLTIQRTQQEDSAVYLCASSWGGGSTDTQYFGPGTRLTVL.